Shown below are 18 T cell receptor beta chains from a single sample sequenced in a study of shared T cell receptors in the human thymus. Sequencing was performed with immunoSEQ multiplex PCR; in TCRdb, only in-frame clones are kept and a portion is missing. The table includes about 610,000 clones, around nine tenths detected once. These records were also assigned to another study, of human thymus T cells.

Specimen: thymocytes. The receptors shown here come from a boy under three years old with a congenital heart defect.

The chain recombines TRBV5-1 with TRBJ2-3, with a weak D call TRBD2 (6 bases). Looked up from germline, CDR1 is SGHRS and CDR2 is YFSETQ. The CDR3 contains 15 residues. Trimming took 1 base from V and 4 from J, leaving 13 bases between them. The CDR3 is CASSLFGEAPDTQYF. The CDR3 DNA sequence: TGCGCCAGCAGCTTGTTCGGGGAGGCTCCAGATACGCAGTATTTT.

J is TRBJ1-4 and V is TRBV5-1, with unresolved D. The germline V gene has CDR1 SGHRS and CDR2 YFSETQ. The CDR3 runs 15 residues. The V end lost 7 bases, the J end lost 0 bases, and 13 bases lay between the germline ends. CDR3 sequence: CASSDHSSTNEKLFF. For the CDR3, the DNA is TGCGCCAGCTCCGATCATAGTTCAACTAATGAAAAACTGTTTTTT. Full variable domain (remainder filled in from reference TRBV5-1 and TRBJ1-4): KAGVTQTPRYLIKTRGQQVTLSCSPISGHRSVSWYQQTPGQGLQFLFEYFSETQRNKGNFPGRFSGRQFSNSRSEMNVSTLELGDSALYLCASSDHSSTNEKLFFGSGTQLSVL.

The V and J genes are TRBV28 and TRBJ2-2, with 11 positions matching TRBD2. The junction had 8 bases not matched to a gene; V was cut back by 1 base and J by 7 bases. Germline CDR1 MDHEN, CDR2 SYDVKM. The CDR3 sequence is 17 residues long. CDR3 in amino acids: CASSLYRLAGRIGELFF. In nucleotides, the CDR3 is TGTGCCAGCAGTTTATACCGACTAGCGGGACGAATCGGGGAGCTGTTTTTT.

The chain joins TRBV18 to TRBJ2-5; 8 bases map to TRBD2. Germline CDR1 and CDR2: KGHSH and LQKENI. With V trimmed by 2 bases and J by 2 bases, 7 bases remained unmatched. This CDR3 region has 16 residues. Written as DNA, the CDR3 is TGTGCCAGCTCACCAAGCGGGGGTACCCCTCAAGAGACCCAGTACTTC. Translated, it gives CASSPSGGTPQETQYF.

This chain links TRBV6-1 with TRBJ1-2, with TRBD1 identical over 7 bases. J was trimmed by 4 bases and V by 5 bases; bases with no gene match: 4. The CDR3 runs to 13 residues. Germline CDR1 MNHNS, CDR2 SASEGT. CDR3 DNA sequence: TGTGCCAGCAGTCCGCGGGACAGCTATGGCTACACCTTC. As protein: CASSPRDSYGYTF.

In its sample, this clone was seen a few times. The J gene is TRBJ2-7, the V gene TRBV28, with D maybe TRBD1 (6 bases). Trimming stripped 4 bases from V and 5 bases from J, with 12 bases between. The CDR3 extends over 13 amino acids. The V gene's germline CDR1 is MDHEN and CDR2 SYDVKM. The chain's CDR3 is CASSSPGDHEQYF. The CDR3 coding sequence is TGTGCCAGCAGTTCCCCAGGGGATCACGAGCAGTACTTC.

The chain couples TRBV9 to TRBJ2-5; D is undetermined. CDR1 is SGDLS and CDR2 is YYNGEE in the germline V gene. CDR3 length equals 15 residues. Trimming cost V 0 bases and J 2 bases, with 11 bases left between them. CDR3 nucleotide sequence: TGTGCCAGCAGCGTAGGGGCATCTCTTCAAGAGACCCAGTACTTC. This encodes CASSVGASLQETQYF.

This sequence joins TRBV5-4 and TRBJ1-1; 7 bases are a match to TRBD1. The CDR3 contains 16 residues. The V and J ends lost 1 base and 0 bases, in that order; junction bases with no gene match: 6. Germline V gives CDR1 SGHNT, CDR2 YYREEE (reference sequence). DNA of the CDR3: TGTGCCAGCAGCTTGAAAAAGACAGGGCTGAACACTGAAGCTTTCTTT. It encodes CASSLKKTGLNTEAFF.

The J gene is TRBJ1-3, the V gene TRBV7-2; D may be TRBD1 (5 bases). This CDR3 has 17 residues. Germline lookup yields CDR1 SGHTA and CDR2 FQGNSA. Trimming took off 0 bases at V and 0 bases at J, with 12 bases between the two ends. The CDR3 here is CASSLAGGTPSGNTIYF. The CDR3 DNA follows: TGTGCCAGCAGCTTAGCGGGCGGGACGCCCTCTGGAAACACCATATATTTT.

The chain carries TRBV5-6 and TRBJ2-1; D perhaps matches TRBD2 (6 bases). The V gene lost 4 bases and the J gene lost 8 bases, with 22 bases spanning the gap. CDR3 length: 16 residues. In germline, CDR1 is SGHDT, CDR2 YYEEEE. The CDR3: CASSLWERAEYHEQFF. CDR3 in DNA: TGTGCCAGCAGCCTTTGGGAGCGGGCCGAGTACCATGAGCAGTTCTTC.

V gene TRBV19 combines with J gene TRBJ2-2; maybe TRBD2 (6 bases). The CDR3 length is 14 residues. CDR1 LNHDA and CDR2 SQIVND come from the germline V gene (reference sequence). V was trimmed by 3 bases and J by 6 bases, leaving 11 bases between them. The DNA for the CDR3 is TGTGCCAGTAGTATCATGAGGGACTCCGGGGAGCTGTTTTTT. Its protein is CASSIMRDSGELFF. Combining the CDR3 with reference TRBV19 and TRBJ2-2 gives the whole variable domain DGGITQSPKYLFRKEGQNVTLSCEQNLNHDAMYWYRQDPGQGLRLIYYSQIVNDFQKGDIAEGYSVSREKKESFPLTVTSAQKNPTAFYLCASSIMRDSGELFFGEGSRLTVL.

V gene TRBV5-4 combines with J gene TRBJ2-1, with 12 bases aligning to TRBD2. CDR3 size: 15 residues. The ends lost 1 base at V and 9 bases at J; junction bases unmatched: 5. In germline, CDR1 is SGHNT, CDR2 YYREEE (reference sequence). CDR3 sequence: CASSLRLAGVIEQFF. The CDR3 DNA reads TGTGCCAGCAGCTTGAGACTAGCGGGAGTAATTGAGCAGTTCTTC.

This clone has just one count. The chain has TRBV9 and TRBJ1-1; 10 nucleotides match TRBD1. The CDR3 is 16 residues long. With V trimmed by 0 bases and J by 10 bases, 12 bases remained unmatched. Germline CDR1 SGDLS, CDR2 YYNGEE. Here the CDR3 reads CASSVERDRGPDGAFF. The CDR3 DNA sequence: TGTGCCAGCAGCGTAGAAAGGGACAGGGGTCCTGATGGAGCTTTCTTT.

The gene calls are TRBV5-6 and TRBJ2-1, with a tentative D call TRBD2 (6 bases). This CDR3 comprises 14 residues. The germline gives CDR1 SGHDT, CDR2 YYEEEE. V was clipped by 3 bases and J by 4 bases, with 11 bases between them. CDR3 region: CASSWRDHYNEQFF. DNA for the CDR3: TGTGCCAGCAGCTGGCGGGACCATTACAATGAGCAGTTCTTC.

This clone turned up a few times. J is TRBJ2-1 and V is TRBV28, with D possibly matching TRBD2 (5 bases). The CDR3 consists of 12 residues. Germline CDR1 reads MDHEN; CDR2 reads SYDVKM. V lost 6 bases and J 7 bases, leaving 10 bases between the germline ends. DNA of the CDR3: TGTGCCAGCAGATTTGGCGGGAATGAGCAGTTCTTC. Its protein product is CASRFGGNEQFF.

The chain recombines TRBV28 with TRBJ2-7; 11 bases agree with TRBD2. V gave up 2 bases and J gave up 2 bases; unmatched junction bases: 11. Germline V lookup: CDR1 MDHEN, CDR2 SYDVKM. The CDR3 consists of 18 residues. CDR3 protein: CASSLAPTRLAGTYEQYF. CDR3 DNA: TGTGCCAGCAGTTTAGCCCCAACCAGACTAGCGGGAACCTACGAGCAGTACTTC.

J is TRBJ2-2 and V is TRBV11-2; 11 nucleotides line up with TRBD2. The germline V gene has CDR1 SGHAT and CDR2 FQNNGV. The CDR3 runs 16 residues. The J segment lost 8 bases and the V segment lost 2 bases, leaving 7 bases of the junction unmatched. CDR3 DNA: TGTGCCAGCAGCTTAAGAACTAGCGGGAGATTTGGGGAGCTGTTTTTT. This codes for CASSLRTSGRFGELFF. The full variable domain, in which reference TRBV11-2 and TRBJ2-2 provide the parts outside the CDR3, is EAGVAQSPRYKIIEKRQSVAFWCNPISGHATLYWYQQILGQGPKLLIQFQNNGVVDDSQLPKDRFSAERLKGVDSTLKIQPAKLEDSAVYLCASSLRTSGRFGELFFGEGSRLTVL.

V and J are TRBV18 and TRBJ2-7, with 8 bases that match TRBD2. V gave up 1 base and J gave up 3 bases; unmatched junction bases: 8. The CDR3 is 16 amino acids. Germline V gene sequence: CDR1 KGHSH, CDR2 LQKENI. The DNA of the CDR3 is TGTGCCAGCTCACCACGGGAACGCGGGAGGTTCTACGAGCAGTACTTC. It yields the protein CASSPRERGRFYEQYF.